This TCR beta chain was profiled in a study of T cell responses to AZD1222 COVID-19 vaccine. The CDR3 length is 12 residues. Germline V gene lookup returns CDR1 MNHEY and CDR2 SVGAGI. Trimming removed 8 bases from V and 10 bases from J, with 12 bases in between. This table comes from immunoSEQ multiplex PCR, and its TCRdb copy is limited to in-frame clones, with some not included. Among about 180,000 clones listed, around nine tenths were seen once. Sequenced here: peripheral blood, sampled on day 0 of AZD1222 vaccination. The chain recombines TRBV6-5 with TRBJ1-6, with D uncertain. This receptor was identified in an adult in good health. Here the CDR3 reads CASGGQGSPLHF. The CDR3 nucleotides are TGTGCCAGCGGAGGGCAAGGATCACCCCTCCACTTT.